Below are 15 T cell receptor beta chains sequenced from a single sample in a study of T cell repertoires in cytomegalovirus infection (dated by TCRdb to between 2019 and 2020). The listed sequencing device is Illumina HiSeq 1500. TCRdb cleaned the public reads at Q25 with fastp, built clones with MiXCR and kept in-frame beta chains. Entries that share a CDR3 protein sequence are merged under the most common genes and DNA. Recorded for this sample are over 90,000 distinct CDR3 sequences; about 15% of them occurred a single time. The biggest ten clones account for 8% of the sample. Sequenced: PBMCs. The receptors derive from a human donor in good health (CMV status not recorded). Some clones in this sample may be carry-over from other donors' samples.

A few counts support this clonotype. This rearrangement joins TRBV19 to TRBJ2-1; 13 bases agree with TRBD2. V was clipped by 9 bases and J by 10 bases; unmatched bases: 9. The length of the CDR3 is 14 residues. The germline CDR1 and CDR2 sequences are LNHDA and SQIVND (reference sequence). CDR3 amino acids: CASTLAGGPGEQFF. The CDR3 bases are TGTGCCAGCACACTAGCGGGGGGGCCTGGGGAGCAGTTCTTC.

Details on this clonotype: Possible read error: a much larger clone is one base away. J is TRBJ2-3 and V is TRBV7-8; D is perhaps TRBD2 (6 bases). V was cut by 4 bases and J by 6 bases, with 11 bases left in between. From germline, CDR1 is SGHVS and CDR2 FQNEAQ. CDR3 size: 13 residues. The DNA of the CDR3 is TGTGCCAGCAGCTACACTAGCCGGGATACGCAGTATTTT. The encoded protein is CASSYTSRDTQYF.

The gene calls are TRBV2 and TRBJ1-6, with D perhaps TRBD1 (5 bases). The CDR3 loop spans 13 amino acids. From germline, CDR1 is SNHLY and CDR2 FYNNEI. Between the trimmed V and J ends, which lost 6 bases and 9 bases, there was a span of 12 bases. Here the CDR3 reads CASRPRQSSPLHF. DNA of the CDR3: TGTGCCAGCAGACCCAGACAGAGTTCACCCCTCCACTTT.

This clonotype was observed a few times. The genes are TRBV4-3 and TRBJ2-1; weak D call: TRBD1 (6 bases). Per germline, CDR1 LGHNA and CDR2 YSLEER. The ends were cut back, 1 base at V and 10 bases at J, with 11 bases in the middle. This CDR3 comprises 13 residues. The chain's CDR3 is CASSQASGVEQFF. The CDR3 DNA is TGCGCCAGCAGCCAAGCCTCAGGGGTAGAGCAGTTCTTC.

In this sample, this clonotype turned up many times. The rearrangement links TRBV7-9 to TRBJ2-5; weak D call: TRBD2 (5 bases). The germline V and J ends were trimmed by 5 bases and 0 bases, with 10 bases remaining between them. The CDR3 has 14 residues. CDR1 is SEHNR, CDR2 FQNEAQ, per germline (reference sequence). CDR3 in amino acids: CASSATSYQETQYF. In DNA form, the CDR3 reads TGTGCCAGCAGCGCTACTAGTTACCAAGAGACCCAGTACTTC.

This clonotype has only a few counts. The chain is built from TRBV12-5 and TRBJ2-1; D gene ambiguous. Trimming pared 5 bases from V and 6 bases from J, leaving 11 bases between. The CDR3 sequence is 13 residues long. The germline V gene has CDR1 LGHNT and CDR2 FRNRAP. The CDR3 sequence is CASGPRGRNEQFF. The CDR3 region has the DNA TGTGCTAGTGGTCCCCGTGGACGCAATGAGCAGTTCTTC.

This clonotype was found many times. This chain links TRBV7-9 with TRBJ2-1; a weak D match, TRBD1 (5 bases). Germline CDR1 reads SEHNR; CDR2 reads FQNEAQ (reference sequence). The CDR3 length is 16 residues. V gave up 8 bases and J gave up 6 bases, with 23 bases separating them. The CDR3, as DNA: TGTGCCAGCCTGTCTTCGGGCAGTCTAAGGGGCAATGAGCAGTTCTTC. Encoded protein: CASLSSGSLRGNEQFF.

The CDR3 sequence is CASSDFREQYF. The CDR3 bases are TGTGCCAGCAGCGATTTCCGGGAGCAGTACTTC. This chain uses TRBV3-1 with TRBJ2-7; D gene uncertain. Germline V gene sequence: CDR1 LGHDT, CDR2 YNNKEL (reference sequence). The V end was cut by 5 bases, the J end by 7 bases, with 9 bases between. This CDR3 spans 11 amino acids.

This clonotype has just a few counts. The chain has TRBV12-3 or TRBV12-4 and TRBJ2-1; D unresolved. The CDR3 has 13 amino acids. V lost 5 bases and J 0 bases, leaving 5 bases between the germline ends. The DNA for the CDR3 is TGTGCCAGCAGTAATAGCTCCTACAATGAGCAGTTCTTC. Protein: CASSNSSYNEQFF.

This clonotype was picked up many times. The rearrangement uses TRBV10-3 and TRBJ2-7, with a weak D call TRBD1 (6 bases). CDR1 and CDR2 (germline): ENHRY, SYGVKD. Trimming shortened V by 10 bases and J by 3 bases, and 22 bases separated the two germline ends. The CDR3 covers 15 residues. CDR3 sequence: CATNPSTGHHYEQYF. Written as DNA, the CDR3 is TGTGCCACCAATCCCTCAACGGGACACCACTACGAGCAGTACTTC.

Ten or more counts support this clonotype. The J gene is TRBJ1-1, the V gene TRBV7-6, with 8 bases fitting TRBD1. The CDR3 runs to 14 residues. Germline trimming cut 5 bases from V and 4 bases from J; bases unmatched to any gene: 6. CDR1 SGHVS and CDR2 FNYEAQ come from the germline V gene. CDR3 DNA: TGTGCCAGCAGCCTTGGACAGGGAAGCACTGAAGCTTTCTTT. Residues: CASSLGQGSTEAFF. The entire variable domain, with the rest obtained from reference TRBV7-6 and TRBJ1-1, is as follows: GAGVSQSPRYKVTKRGQDVALRCDPISGHVSLYWYRQALGQGPEFLTYFNYEAQQDKSGLPNDRFSAERPEGSISTLTIQRTEQRDSAMYRCASSLGQGSTEAFFGQGTRLTVV.

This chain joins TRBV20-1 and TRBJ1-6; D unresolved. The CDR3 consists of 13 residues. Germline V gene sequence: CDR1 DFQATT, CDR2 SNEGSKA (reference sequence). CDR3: CSCVREIGSPLHF. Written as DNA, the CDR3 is TGCAGCTGCGTGAGGGAAATTGGTTCACCCCTCCACTTT.

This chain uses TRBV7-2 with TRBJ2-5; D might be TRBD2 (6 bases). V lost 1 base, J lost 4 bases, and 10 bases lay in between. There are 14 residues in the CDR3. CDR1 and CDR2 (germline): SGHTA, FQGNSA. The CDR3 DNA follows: TGTGCCAGCAGCTTAGGTAGCGGTGGAGAGACCCAGTACTTC. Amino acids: CASSLGSGGETQYF.

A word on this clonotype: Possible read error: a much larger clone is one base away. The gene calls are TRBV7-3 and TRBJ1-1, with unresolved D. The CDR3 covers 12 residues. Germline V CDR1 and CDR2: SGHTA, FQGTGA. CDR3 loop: CASGLTGTEAFF. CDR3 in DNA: TGTGCCAGCGGCTTAACCGGGACTGAAGCTTTCTTT.

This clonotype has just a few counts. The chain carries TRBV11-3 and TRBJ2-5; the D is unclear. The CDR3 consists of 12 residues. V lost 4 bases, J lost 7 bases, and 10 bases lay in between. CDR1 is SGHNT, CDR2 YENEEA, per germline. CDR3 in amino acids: CASSYGLGTQYF. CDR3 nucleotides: TGTGCCAGCAGCTACGGGCTTGGGACCCAGTACTTC.